This T cell receptor (beta chain) was obtained from a study of blood T cell repertoires in COVID-19. Two negative PCRs, clearance, or symptom resolution had been documented for recovered Cohort 3 donors. There are 15 residues in the CDR3. Germline V gives CDR1 SGHTA, CDR2 FQGNSA. Trimming took 11 bases from V and 3 from J; bases not matched to a gene: 13. Sequencing was performed with immunoSEQ multiplex PCR; in TCRdb, only in-frame clones are kept and a portion is missing. The sample has 250,000 to 350,000 clones, around 88% seen once. The rearrangement uses TRBV7-2 and TRBJ2-3; 8 bases agree with TRBD2. Source material: PBMCs or T cells enriched from blood (not recorded which). This clonotype was obtained from a woman in her forties who had recovered from COVID-19. The CDR3 nucleotides are TGTGCCTCCACTTTAGCGGGATCGGTAACAGATACGCAGTATTTT. This encodes CASTLAGSVTDTQYF.